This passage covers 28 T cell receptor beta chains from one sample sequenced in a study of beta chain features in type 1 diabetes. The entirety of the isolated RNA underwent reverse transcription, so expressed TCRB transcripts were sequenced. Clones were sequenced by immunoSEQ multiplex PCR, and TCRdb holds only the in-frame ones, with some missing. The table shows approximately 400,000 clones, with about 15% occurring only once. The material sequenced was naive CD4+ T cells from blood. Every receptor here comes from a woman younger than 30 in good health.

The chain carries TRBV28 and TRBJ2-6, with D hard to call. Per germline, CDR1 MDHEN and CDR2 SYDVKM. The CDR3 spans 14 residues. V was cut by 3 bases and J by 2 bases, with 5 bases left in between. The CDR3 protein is CASSFATGANVLTF. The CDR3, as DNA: TGTGCCAGCAGTTTCGCGACTGGGGCCAACGTCCTGACTTTC.

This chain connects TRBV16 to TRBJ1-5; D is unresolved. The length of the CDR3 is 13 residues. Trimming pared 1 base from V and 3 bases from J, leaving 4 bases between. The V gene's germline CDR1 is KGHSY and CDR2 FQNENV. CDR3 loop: CASSQYTNQPQHF. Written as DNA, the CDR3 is TGTGCCAGCAGCCAATACACCAATCAGCCCCAGCATTTT.

The CDR3 nucleotides read TGTGCCAGCAGCTTGTACCAGGGTATCACCGGGGAGCTGTTTTTT. This translates into CASSLYQGITGELFF. This chain uses TRBV5-6 with TRBJ2-2; weak D call: TRBD1 (5 bases). This CDR3 spans 15 amino acids. V dropped 1 base and J dropped 4 bases, with 11 bases sitting between them. CDR1 is SGHDT, CDR2 YYEEEE, per germline.

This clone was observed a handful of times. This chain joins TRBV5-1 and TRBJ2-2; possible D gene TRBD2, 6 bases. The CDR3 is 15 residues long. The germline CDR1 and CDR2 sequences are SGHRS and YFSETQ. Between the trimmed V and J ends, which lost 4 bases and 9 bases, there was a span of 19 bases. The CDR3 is CASSLGVADSRELFF. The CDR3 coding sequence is TGCGCCAGCAGCCTGGGGGTAGCGGACTCTCGGGAGCTGTTTTTT.

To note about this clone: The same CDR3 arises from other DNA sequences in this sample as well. The CDR3 region has the DNA TGTGCCAGCAGCTTAGGAACTAGCGGGAGTTACGAGCAGTACTTC. It yields the protein CASSLGTSGSYEQYF. This chain connects TRBV7-2 to TRBJ2-7; 11 bases fit TRBD2. From germline, CDR1 is SGHTA and CDR2 FQGNSA. The CDR3 length is 15 residues. V shed 1 base and J 4 bases; nucleotides not matched to a gene: 3. Looking up the rest from reference TRBV7-2 and TRBJ2-7 gives the full variable domain: GAGVSQSPSNKVTEKGKDVELRCDPISGHTALYWYRQSLGQGLEFLIYFQGNSAPDKSGLPSDRFSAERTGGSVSTLTIQRTQQEDSAVYLCASSLGTSGSYEQYFGPGTRLTVT.

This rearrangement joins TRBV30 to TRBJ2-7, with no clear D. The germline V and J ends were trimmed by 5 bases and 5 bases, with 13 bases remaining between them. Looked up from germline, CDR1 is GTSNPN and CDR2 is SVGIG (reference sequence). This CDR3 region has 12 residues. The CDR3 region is CAWARSRHEQYF. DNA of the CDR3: TGTGCCTGGGCCCGGTCTCGCCACGAGCAGTACTTC.

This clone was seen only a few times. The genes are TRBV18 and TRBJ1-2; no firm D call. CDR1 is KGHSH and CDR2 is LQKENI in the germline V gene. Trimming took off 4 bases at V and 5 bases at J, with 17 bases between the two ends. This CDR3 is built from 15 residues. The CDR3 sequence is CASSLADGSSYGYTF. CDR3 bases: TGTGCCAGCTCACTCGCGGACGGGAGCAGTTATGGCTACACCTTC.

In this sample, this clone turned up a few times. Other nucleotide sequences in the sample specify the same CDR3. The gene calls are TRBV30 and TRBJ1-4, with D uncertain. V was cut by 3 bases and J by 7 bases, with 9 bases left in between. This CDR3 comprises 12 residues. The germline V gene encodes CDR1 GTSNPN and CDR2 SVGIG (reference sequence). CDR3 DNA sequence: TGTGCCTGGAGGCGGGTGGGTGAAAAACTGTTTTTT. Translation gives CAWRRVGEKLFF.

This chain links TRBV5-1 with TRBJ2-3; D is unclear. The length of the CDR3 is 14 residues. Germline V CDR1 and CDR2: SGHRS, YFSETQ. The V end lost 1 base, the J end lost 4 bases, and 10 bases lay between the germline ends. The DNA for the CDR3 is TGCGCCAGCAGCTTGCACTCCAGGCCAGATACGCAGTATTTT. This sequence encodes CASSLHSRPDTQYF.

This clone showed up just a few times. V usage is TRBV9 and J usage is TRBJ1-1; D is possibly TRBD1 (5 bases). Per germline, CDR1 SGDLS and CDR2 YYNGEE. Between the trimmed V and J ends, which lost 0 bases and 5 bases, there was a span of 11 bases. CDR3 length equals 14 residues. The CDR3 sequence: CASSVAQGWTEAFF. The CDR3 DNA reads TGTGCCAGCAGCGTAGCTCAGGGTTGGACTGAAGCTTTCTTT.

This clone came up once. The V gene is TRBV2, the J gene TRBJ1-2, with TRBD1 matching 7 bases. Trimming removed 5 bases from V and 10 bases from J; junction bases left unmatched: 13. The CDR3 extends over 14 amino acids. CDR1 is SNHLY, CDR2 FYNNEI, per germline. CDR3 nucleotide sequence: TGTGCCAGCAGTATATTCACACAGGGGACTGCCTACACCTTC. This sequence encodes CASSIFTQGTAYTF.

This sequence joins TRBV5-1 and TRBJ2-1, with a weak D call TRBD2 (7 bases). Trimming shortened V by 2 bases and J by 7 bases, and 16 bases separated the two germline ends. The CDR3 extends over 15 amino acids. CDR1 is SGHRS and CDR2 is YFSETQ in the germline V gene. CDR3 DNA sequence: TGCGCCAGCAGCTTCGAGGGGGGGTTTTGGAATGAGCAGTTCTTC. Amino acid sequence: CASSFEGGFWNEQFF.

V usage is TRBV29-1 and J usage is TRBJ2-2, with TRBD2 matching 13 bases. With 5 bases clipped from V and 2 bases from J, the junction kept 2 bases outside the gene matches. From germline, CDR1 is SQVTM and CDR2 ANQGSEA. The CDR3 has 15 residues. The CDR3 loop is CSVPGLAGNTGELFF. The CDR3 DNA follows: TGCAGCGTTCCGGGACTAGCGGGAAACACCGGGGAGCTGTTTTTT.

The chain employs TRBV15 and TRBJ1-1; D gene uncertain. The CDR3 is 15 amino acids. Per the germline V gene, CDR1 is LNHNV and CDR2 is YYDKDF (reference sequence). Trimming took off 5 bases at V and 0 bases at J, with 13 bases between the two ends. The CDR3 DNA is TGTGCCACCAGCTCACTCTCAGGCTTGAACACTGAAGCTTTCTTT. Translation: CATSSLSGLNTEAFF. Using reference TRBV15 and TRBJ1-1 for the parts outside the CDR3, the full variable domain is DAMVIQNPRYQVTQFGKPVTLSCSQTLNHNVMYWYQQKSSQAPKLLFHYYDKDFNNEADTPDNFQSRRPNTSFCFLDIRSPGLGDTAMYLCATSSLSGLNTEAFFGQGTRLTVV.

CDR3 residues: CASSSAAGGSYEQYF. As DNA, the CDR3 is TGTGCCAGCAGTAGTGCGGCAGGGGGTTCCTACGAGCAGTACTTC. V and J are TRBV28 and TRBJ2-7; TRBD1 matches 7 bases. V lost 5 bases to trimming and J lost 1 base; unmatched junction nucleotides: 8. Germline CDR1 MDHEN, CDR2 SYDVKM. The CDR3 runs to 15 residues.

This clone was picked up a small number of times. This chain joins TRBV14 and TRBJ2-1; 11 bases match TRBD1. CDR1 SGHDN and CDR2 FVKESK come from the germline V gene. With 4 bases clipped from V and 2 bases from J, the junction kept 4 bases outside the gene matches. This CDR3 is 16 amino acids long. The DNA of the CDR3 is TGTGCCAGCAGCCTCCGGACAGGGGGCCCCTACAATGAGCAGTTCTTC. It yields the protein CASSLRTGGPYNEQFF.

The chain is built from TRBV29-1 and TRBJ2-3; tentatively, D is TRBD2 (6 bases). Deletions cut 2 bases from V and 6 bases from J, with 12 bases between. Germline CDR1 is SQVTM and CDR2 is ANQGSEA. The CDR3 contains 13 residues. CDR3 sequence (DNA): TGCAGCGTTGAAAGGGGCGGAGGGGATACGCAGTATTTT. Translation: CSVERGGGDTQYF.

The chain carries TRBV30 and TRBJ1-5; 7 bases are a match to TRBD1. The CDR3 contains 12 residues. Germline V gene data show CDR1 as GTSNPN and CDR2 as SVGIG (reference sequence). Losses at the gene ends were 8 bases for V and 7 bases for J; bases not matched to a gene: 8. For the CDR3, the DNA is TGTGCCGCCCGACAGGGATGGCAGCCCCAGCATTTT. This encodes CAARQGWQPQHF.

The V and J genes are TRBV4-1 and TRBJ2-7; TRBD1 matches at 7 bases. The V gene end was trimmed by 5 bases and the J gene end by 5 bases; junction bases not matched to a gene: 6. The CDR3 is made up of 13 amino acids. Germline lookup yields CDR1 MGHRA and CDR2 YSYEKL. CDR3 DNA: TGCGCCAGCAGCGGATACAGGGGCCACGAGCAGTACTTC. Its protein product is CASSGYRGHEQYF.

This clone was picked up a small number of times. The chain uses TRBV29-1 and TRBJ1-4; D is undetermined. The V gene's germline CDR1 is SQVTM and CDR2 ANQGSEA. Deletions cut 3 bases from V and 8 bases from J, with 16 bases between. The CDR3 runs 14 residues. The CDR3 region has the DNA TGCAGCGTTGAGTCTTTTAGGGAGAGGGAAAAACTGTTTTTT. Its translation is CSVESFREREKLFF.

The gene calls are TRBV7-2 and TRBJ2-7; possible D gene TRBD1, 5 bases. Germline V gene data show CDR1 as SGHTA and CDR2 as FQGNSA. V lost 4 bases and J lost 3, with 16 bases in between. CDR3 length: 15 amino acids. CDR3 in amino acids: CASSSQGGEFYEQYF. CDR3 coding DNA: TGTGCCAGCAGCTCGCAGGGTGGTGAGTTCTACGAGCAGTACTTC.

As DNA, the CDR3 is TGTGCCAGCAGCTCGACGGGACAGGGGATCTACGAGCAGTACTTC. This encodes CASSSTGQGIYEQYF. This chain links TRBV5-6 with TRBJ2-7, with TRBD1 identical over 10 bases. With 3 bases clipped from V and 3 bases from J, the junction kept 6 bases outside the gene matches. CDR1 and CDR2 (germline): SGHDT, YYEEEE. The length of the CDR3 is 15 residues.

The CDR3 protein is CASSSTVTDTQYF. The CDR3 region has the DNA TGTGCCAGCAGCTCCACGGTAACAGATACGCAGTATTTT. V gene TRBV7-9 combines with J gene TRBJ2-3; D unclear. Deletions cut 4 bases from V and 3 bases from J, with 8 bases between. Looked up from germline, CDR1 is SEHNR and CDR2 is FQNEAQ (reference sequence). This CDR3 is 13 amino acids long.

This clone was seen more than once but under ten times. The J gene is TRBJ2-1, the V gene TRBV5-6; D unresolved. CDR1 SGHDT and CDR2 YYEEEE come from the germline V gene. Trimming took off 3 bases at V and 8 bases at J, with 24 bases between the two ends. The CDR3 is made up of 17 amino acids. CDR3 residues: CASSYWRQRSLRYEQFF. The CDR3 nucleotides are TGTGCCAGCAGCTATTGGCGGCAGAGATCCTTACGGTATGAGCAGTTCTTC. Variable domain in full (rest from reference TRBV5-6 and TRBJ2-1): DAGVTQSPTHLIKTRGQQVTLRCSPKSGHDTVSWYQQALGQGPQFIFQYYEEEERQRGNFPDRFSGHQFPNYSSELNVNALLLGDSALYLCASSYWRQRSLRYEQFFGPGTRLTVL.

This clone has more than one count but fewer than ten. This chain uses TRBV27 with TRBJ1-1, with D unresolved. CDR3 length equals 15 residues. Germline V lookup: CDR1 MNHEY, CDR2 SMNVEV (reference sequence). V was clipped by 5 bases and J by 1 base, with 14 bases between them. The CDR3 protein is CASSPTGIPNTEAFF. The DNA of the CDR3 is TGTGCCAGCAGTCCGACGGGTATTCCGAACACTGAAGCTTTCTTT.

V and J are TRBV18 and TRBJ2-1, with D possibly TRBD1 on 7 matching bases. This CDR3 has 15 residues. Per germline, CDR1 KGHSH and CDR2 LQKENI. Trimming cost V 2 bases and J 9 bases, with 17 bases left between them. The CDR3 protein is CASSPRLDRVAEQFF. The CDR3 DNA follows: TGTGCCAGCTCACCAAGACTAGACAGGGTGGCTGAGCAGTTCTTC.

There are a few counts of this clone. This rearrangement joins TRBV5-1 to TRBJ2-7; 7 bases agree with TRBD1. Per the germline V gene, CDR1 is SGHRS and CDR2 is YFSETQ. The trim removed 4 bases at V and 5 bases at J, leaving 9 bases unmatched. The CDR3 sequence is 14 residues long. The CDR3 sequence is CASSGQGVGDEQYF. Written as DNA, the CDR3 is TGCGCCAGCAGCGGGCAGGGGGTAGGGGACGAGCAGTACTTC.

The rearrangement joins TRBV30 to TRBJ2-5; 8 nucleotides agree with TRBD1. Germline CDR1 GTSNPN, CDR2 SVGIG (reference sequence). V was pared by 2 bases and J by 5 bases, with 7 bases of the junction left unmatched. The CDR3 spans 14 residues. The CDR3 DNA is TGTGCCTGGAGTTCGCCGACAGGGGAGGAGACCCAGTACTTC. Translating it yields CAWSSPTGEETQYF.